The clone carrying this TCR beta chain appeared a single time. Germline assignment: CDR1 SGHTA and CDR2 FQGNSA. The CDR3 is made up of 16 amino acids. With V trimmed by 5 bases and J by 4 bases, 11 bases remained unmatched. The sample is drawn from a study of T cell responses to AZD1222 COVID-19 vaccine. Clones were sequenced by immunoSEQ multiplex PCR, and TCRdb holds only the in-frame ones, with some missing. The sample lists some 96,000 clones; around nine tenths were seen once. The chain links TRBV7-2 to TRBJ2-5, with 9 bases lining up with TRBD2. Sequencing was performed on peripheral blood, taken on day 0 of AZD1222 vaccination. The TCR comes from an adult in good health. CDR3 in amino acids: CASSPRGRGGRETQYF. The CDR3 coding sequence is TGTGCCAGCAGCCCCCGGGGGCGGGGGGGAAGAGAGACCCAGTACTTC.